Following are 32 T cell receptor beta chains from one sample sequenced in a study of OX40 agonist ivuxolimab in advanced cancers. Sequenced by immunoSEQ multiplex PCR; TCRdb stores in-frame clones only, minus some. The sample consists of tens of thousands of clones, roughly 90% of them appearing once. The material was CD4+ or CD8+ T cells sorted from blood, obtained in a trial of the OX40 agonist ivuxolimab. The receptors come from an adult with an advanced solid tumor such as melanoma, head and neck, liver or kidney cancer.

The rearrangement uses TRBV10-2 and TRBJ2-1, with TRBD2 matching over 8 bases. Germline loops: CDR1 WSHSY, CDR2 SAAADI. V was pared by 2 bases and J by 4 bases, with 10 bases of the junction left unmatched. This CDR3 is built from 17 residues. CDR3 amino acids: CASSEGVGGRLYNEQFF. The CDR3 DNA follows: TGCGCCAGCAGTGAGGGCGTGGGCGGGAGGCTTTACAATGAGCAGTTCTTC.

The chain joins TRBV10-3 to TRBJ2-1; 10 positions agree with TRBD1. There are 14 residues in the CDR3. Germline loops: CDR1 ENHRY, CDR2 SYGVKD. V lost 10 bases and J lost 6; bases outside the gene matches: 9. In nucleotides, the CDR3 is TGTGCCAGCAAACCGGGACAGGGGATCAATGAGCAGTTCTTC. Its protein product is CASKPGQGINEQFF.

This chain joins TRBV7-3 and TRBJ1-5; tentative D call: TRBD1 (6 bases). Germline CDR1 SGHTA, CDR2 FQGTGA. The CDR3 loop spans 13 amino acids. Trimming left V 6 bases short and J 4 bases short, with 10 bases between. The DNA for the CDR3 is TGTGCCAGCAGTTATGACAGGAATCAGCCCCAGCATTTT. Its translation: CASSYDRNQPQHF.

The chain employs TRBV2 and TRBJ2-7; D unresolved. The V end lost 4 bases, the J end lost 4 bases, and 11 bases lay between the germline ends. Per germline, CDR1 SNHLY and CDR2 FYNNEI. The length of the CDR3 is 13 residues. CDR3 sequence: CASSASRIYEQYF. CDR3 sequence (DNA): TGTGCCAGCAGTGCAAGCCGCATATACGAGCAGTACTTC.

The chain carries TRBV13 and TRBJ2-7, with D hard to call. The CDR3 covers 11 residues. Germline V gene data show CDR1 as PRHDT and CDR2 as FYEKMQ (reference sequence). The ends were cut back, 2 bases at V and 5 bases at J, with 4 bases in the middle. The DNA for the CDR3 is TGTGCCAGCAGCTTACAGGACGAGCAGTACTTC. Its protein product is CASSLQDEQYF. The full variable domain, its missing parts supplied by reference TRBV13 and TRBJ2-7, is AAGVIQSPRHLIKEKRETATLKCYPIPRHDTVYWYQQGPGQDPQFLISFYEKMQSDKGSIPDRFSAQQFSDYHSELNMSSLELGDSALYFCASSLQDEQYFGPGTRLTVT.

The V gene is TRBV11-1, the J gene TRBJ2-7; 11 bases fit TRBD1. J gave up 3 bases and V 5 bases, and 0 bases lay outside the gene matches. The CDR3 is 13 amino acids. Germline assignment: CDR1 SGHAT and CDR2 FQDESV (reference sequence). The CDR3 sequence: CASSGTGGYEQYF. Written as DNA, the CDR3 is TGTGCCAGCAGCGGGACAGGGGGCTACGAGCAGTACTTC.

This clone was observed a handful of times. The chain links TRBV7-3 to TRBJ2-1; D is tentatively TRBD1 or TRBD2 (5 bases each). Trimming cost V 3 bases and J 2 bases, with 8 bases left between them. Germline V gives CDR1 SGHTA, CDR2 FQGTGA. This CDR3 spans 14 amino acids. The CDR3 reads CASSLGPPYNEQFF. The CDR3 nucleotides are TGTGCCAGCAGCTTGGGACCTCCCTACAATGAGCAGTTCTTC.

V and J are TRBV21-1 and TRBJ1-5; TRBD1, the D gene given by the table, was not confirmed from the DNA. TRBV21-1 is given as a pseudogene. The CDR3 runs to 14 residues. The CDR3 region has the DNA TGTGCCAGCAGCAAAACGCAGGTCAATCAGCCCCAGCATTTT. Amino acids: CASSKTQVNQPQHF.

V gene TRBV6-5 combines with J gene TRBJ2-7, with TRBD2 as a possible D gene (6 bases). Trimming shortened V by 0 bases and J by 2 bases, and 11 bases separated the two germline ends. The CDR3 totals 15 residues. CDR1 and CDR2 (germline): MNHEY, SVGAGI. Written as DNA, the CDR3 is TGTGCCAGCAGTTACTCTTGGAGGGGACCCTACGAGCAGTACTTC. The encoded protein is CASSYSWRGPYEQYF.

The J gene is TRBJ2-3, the V gene TRBV6-5; D gene uncertain. The germline V gene encodes CDR1 MNHEY and CDR2 SVGAGI. Between the trimmed V and J ends, which lost 3 bases and 3 bases, there was a span of 10 bases. This CDR3 contains 14 residues. The CDR3 sequence is CASSYGGRTDTQYF. In nucleotides, the CDR3 is TGTGCCAGCAGTTATGGTGGGCGGACAGATACGCAGTATTTT.

The rearrangement joins TRBV18 to TRBJ2-5; maybe TRBD1 (6 bases). CDR1 is KGHSH, CDR2 LQKENI, per germline. The CDR3 runs to 14 residues. V shed 3 bases and J shed 2 bases, with 10 bases lying between them. The CDR3 sequence: CASSPSQGQETQYF. The CDR3 nucleotides are TGTGCCAGCTCACCGAGCCAGGGGCAAGAGACCCAGTACTTC. Full variable domain (remainder filled in from reference TRBV18 and TRBJ2-5): NAGVMQNPRHLVRRRGQEARLRCSPMKGHSHVYWYRQLPEEGLKFMVYLQKENIIDESGMPKERFSAEFPKEGPSILRIQQVVRGDSAAYFCASSPSQGQETQYFGPGTRLLVL.

This chain's CDR3 is CASSFNRGQGGGELFF. CDR3 nucleotides: TGTGCCAGCAGCTTTAACAGGGGGCAAGGTGGCGGGGAGCTGTTTTTT. V and J are TRBV11-2 and TRBJ2-2; 9 bases line up with TRBD1. Germline values: CDR1 SGHAT, CDR2 FQNNGV. The CDR3 is 16 amino acids. Trimming at V came to 3 bases and at J to 7 bases, leaving 9 bases not matched to a gene.

The chain is built from TRBV28 and TRBJ1-4; no definite D call. This CDR3 has 13 amino acids. The ends were cut back, 7 bases at V and 3 bases at J, with 9 bases in the middle. Germline CDR1 MDHEN, CDR2 SYDVKM. The DNA of the CDR3 is TGTGCCAGCATGGGGTTCGCTAATGAAAAACTGTTTTTT. This sequence encodes CASMGFANEKLFF.

This clone was picked up one time. This chain joins TRBV28 and TRBJ2-7; no clear D gene. V lost 8 bases to trimming and J lost 0 bases, with 11 bases between them. Germline loops: CDR1 MDHEN, CDR2 SYDVKM. This CDR3 has 13 amino acids. The CDR3 region is CASASYSSYEQYF. The CDR3 coding sequence is TGTGCCAGCGCTTCTTATAGCTCCTACGAGCAGTACTTC.

The chain employs TRBV5-6 and TRBJ2-7; D not certain. This CDR3 comprises 13 residues. CDR1 is SGHDT, CDR2 YYEEEE, per germline. Trimming took off 7 bases at V and 2 bases at J, with 13 bases between the two ends. The CDR3 sequence: CASHKEVPYEQYF. DNA of the CDR3: TGTGCCAGCCATAAAGAGGTCCCCTACGAGCAGTACTTC.

The chain employs TRBV28 and TRBJ2-3, with D possibly TRBD2 on 6 matching bases. This CDR3 is 20 amino acids long. Looked up from germline, CDR1 is MDHEN and CDR2 is SYDVKM. The V gene lost 5 bases and the J gene lost 2 bases, with 29 bases spanning the gap. CDR3 nucleotide sequence: TGTGCCAGCAGTCCCCCTAGGGGCCTGGGCCGGGGGAGTTCCACAGATACGCAGTATTTT. It codes for CASSPPRGLGRGSSTDTQYF. Combining the CDR3 with reference TRBV28 and TRBJ2-3 gives the whole variable domain DVKVTQSSRYLVKRTGEKVFLECVQDMDHENMFWYRQDPGLGLRLIYFSYDVKMKEKGDIPEGYSVSREKKERFSLILESASTNQTSMYLCASSPPRGLGRGSSTDTQYFGPGTRLTVL.

The V gene is TRBV5-4, the J gene TRBJ1-1; the match to TRBD1 covers 8 bases. The CDR3 runs to 13 residues. J was trimmed by 11 bases and V by 4 bases; bases with no gene match: 10. Germline V lookup: CDR1 SGHNT, CDR2 YYREEE (reference sequence). CDR3: CASSPRDRQGAFF. DNA for the CDR3: TGTGCCAGCAGCCCTAGGGACAGGCAAGGGGCTTTCTTT.

The chain combines TRBV2 with TRBJ2-1; tentative D call: TRBD1 (6 bases). This CDR3 spans 15 amino acids. The V end was cut by 4 bases, the J end by 5 bases, with 15 bases between. Germline V gene data show CDR1 as SNHLY and CDR2 as FYNNEI. CDR3 in amino acids: CASSVDRSYNNEQFF. The CDR3 bases are TGTGCCAGCAGTGTAGACAGGTCGTACAACAATGAGCAGTTCTTC.

The chain employs TRBV27 and TRBJ1-5; D is ambiguous. V lost 0 bases and J lost 0, with 15 bases in between. This CDR3 spans 18 amino acids. Germline V CDR1 and CDR2: MNHEY, SMNVEV (reference sequence). Here the CDR3 reads CASSLSRQAGNSNQPQHF. The CDR3 coding sequence is TGTGCCAGCAGTTTATCGAGGCAGGCCGGTAATAGCAATCAGCCCCAGCATTTT.

This clone showed up just once. V usage is TRBV5-6 and J usage is TRBJ2-3, with D hard to call. V was trimmed by 0 bases and J by 2 bases, leaving 4 bases between them. Germline CDR1 reads SGHDT; CDR2 reads YYEEEE. This CDR3 is 13 amino acids long. As DNA, the CDR3 is TGTGCCAGCAGCTTGGGGTCCACAGATACGCAGTATTTT. Its translation is CASSLGSTDTQYF.

This chain joins TRBV11-2 and TRBJ1-4; tentative D call: TRBD1 (5 bases). This CDR3 has 14 residues. Deletions cut 2 bases from V and 5 bases from J, with 9 bases between. From germline, CDR1 is SGHAT and CDR2 FQNNGV. The chain's CDR3 is CASSLWGSNEKLFF. For the CDR3, the DNA is TGTGCCAGCAGCTTATGGGGGTCAAATGAAAAACTGTTTTTT. The variable domain in full, with the rest retrieved from reference TRBV11-2 and TRBJ1-4, is EAGVAQSPRYKIIEKRQSVAFWCNPISGHATLYWYQQILGQGPKLLIQFQNNGVVDDSQLPKDRFSAERLKGVDSTLKIQPAKLEDSAVYLCASSLWGSNEKLFFGSGTQLSVL.

The V call is TRBV30, the J call TRBJ2-3, with D unresolved. The ends were cut back, 3 bases at V and 6 bases at J, with 13 bases in the middle. Germline-derived CDR1 and CDR2 are GTSNPN and SVGIG (reference sequence). This CDR3 comprises 13 residues. The CDR3 loop is CAWRARPVDTQYF. The CDR3 nucleotides read TGTGCCTGGAGGGCGCGTCCCGTTGATACGCAGTATTTT. Looking up the rest from reference TRBV30 and TRBJ2-3 gives the full variable domain: SQTIHQWPATLVQPVGSPLSLECTVEGTSNPNLYWYRQAAGRGLQLLFYSVGIGQISSEVPQNLSASRPQDRQFILSSKKLLLSDSGFYLCAWRARPVDTQYFGPGTRLTVL.

This clone has a single count. V is TRBV6-5 and J is TRBJ1-1; D is unresolved. The CDR3 is 14 residues long. The V and J ends lost 6 bases and 7 bases respectively, with 18 bases between them. From germline, CDR1 is MNHEY and CDR2 SVGAGI. CDR3 sequence (DNA): TGTGCCAGCAGCACTCGGGTCGGAGAACATGAAGCTTTCTTT. Its protein is CASSTRVGEHEAFF.

The chain has TRBV19 and TRBJ2-5; D gene ambiguous. CDR3 length equals 14 residues. Trimming stripped 3 bases from V and 0 bases from J, with 8 bases between. CDR1 is LNHDA and CDR2 is SQIVND in the germline V gene (reference sequence). DNA for the CDR3: TGTGCCAGTAGTATTTCACAGAACCAAGAGACCCAGTACTTC. Its protein is CASSISQNQETQYF.

This chain joins TRBV19 and TRBJ2-2; D may correspond to TRBD1 or TRBD2 (5 bases each). CDR3 size: 14 residues. Germline V lookup: CDR1 LNHDA, CDR2 SQIVND (reference sequence). Trimming removed 10 bases from V and 0 bases from J, with 12 bases in between. The CDR3 nucleotides read TGTGCCACCGCCTGGGGGTCGAACACCGGGGAGCTGTTTTTT. This encodes CATAWGSNTGELFF.

This CDR3 reads CASSKDRAGETQYF. CDR3 coding DNA: TGTGCCAGTAGTAAGGACAGGGCTGGGGAGACCCAGTACTTC. The chain is built from TRBV19 and TRBJ2-5, with 8 bases aligning to TRBD1. Germline CDR1 LNHDA, CDR2 SQIVND (reference sequence). Unmatched junction bases numbered 6, after V lost 4 bases and J lost 5 bases. The CDR3 consists of 14 residues. The full variable domain, rest sourced from reference TRBV19 and TRBJ2-5, is DGGITQSPKYLFRKEGQNVTLSCEQNLNHDAMYWYRQDPGQGLRLIYYSQIVNDFQKGDIAEGYSVSREKKESFPLTVTSAQKNPTAFYLCASSKDRAGETQYFGPGTRLLVL.

This clone has more than one count but fewer than ten. Here the CDR3 DNA reads TGTGCCAGCAGCCGGACGGTCAACACTGAAGCTTTCTTT. This sequence encodes CASSRTVNTEAFF. This chain links TRBV6-5 with TRBJ1-1; unclear D gene. Germline-derived CDR1 and CDR2 are MNHEY and SVGAGI. This CDR3 region has 13 residues. The ends were cut back, 6 bases at V and 2 bases at J, with 10 bases in the middle.

The V call is TRBV5-1, the J call TRBJ2-1, with 11 positions matching TRBD2. The J segment lost 3 bases and the V segment lost 3 bases, leaving 5 bases of the junction unmatched. Germline V gives CDR1 SGHRS, CDR2 YFSETQ. The CDR3 consists of 16 residues. The CDR3: CASSSGTSGGYNEQFF. In nucleotides, the CDR3 is TGCGCCAGCAGCTCCGGGACTAGCGGCGGCTACAATGAGCAGTTCTTC.

This clone was seen more than once but under ten times. CDR3 coding DNA: TGTGCCAGCAGCCGCGGACAGGGCGACCGCACCGGGGAGCTGTTTTTT. Protein product: CASSRGQGDRTGELFF. The gene calls are TRBV5-4 and TRBJ2-2, with TRBD1 matching 8 bases. V dropped 4 bases and J dropped 4; count of bases not matched to a gene: 9. CDR1 SGHNT and CDR2 YYREEE come from the germline V gene (reference sequence). The CDR3 is 16 amino acids.

V is TRBV29-1 and J is TRBJ2-2; a weak D match, TRBD2 (5 bases). V dropped 7 bases and J dropped 0 bases, with 18 bases sitting between them. This CDR3 spans 16 amino acids. Germline assignment: CDR1 SQVTM and CDR2 ANQGSEA. CDR3 nucleotides: TGCAGCGCGGGGAAGGAGGCCCTCGCGAACACCGGGGAGCTGTTTTTT. This sequence encodes CSAGKEALANTGELFF.

This rearrangement joins TRBV6-1 to TRBJ2-7; no definite D call. This CDR3 spans 13 amino acids. V lost 5 bases, J lost 5 bases, and 13 bases lay in between. Germline CDR1 reads MNHNS; CDR2 reads SASEGT. CDR3 sequence: CASSRSQTHEQYF. The DNA for the CDR3 is TGTGCCAGCAGTAGGTCACAGACCCACGAGCAGTACTTC.

V usage is TRBV10-1 and J usage is TRBJ1-5; no firm D call. This CDR3 comprises 13 residues. Germline V gives CDR1 WNHNN, CDR2 SYGVQD (reference sequence). Trimming shortened V by 5 bases and J by 2 bases, and 7 bases separated the two germline ends. The CDR3 nucleotides are TGCGCCAGCAGTAGGGAGGGCAATCAGCCCCAGCATTTT. Translation gives CASSREGNQPQHF.